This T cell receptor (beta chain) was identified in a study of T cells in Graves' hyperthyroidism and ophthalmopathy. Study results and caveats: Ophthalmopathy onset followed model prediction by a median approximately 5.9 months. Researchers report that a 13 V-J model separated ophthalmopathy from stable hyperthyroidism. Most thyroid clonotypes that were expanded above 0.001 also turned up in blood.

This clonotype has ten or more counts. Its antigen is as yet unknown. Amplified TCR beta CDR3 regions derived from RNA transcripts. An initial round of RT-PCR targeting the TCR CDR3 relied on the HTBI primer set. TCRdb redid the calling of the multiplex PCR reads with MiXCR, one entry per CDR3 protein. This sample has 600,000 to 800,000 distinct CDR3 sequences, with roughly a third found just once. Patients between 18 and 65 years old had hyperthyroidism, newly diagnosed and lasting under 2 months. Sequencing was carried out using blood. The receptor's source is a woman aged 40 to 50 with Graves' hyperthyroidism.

The CDR3 nucleotides are TGTGCCAGCAGTTCCGGGACAGTAAGCACTGAAGCTTTCTTT. Encoded protein: CASSSGTVSTEAFF. The chain joins TRBV6-5 to TRBJ1-1, with 7 bases aligning to TRBD1. The length of the CDR3 is 14 residues. Trimming removed 4 bases from V and 4 bases from J; junction bases left unmatched: 6. Germline assignment: CDR1 MNHEY and CDR2 SVGAGI.